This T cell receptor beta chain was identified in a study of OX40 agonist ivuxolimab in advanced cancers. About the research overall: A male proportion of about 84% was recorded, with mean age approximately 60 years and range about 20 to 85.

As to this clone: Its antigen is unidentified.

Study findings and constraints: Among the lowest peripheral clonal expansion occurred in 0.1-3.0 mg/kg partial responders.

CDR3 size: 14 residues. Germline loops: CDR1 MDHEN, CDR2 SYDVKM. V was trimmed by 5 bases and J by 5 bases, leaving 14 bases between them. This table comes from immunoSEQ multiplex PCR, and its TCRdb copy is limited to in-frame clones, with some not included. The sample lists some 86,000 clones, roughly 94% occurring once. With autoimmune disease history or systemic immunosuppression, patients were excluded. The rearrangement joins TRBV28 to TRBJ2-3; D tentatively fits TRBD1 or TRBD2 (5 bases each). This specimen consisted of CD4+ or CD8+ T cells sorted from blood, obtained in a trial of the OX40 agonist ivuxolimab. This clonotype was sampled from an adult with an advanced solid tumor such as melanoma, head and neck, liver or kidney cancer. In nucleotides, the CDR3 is TGTGCCAGCAGTCCCGGGGCCACCGAAGATACGCAGTATTTT. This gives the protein CASSPGATEDTQYF. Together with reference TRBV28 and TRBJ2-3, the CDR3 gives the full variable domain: DVKVTQSSRYLVKRTGEKVFLECVQDMDHENMFWYRQDPGLGLRLIYFSYDVKMKEKGDIPEGYSVSREKKERFSLILESASTNQTSMYLCASSPGATEDTQYFGPGTRLTVL.